A selection of T cell receptor beta chains follows, all from one sample in a study of blood T cell repertoires in COVID-19. Clones were sequenced by immunoSEQ multiplex PCR, and TCRdb holds only the in-frame ones, with some missing. Of fewer than 250,000 clones listed, roughly 82% were seen once; the top ten hold approximately 4.5%. Sequenced: peripheral blood. Receptors originate from a woman in her seventies with acute or convalescent COVID-19. Each CDR3 is given with its conserved first and last residue. D genes are given only for firm matches. Part of the rows lack a size; the others show once, few, many or a class for expanded clones.

>NA|TRBJ1-3|few|TRBV11-3
TGTGCCAGCAGCTCCTGGACGGACAGTGGAAACACCATATATTTT
CASSSWTDSGNTIYF
>TRBD1|TRBJ1-2|NA|TRBV6-6
TGTGCCAGCAGTCCCACGGGACAGGGATCTCTTAACTATGGCTACACCTTC
CASSPTGQGSLNYGYTF
>NA|TRBJ1-3|NA|TRBV27
TGTGCCAGCAGTCCTTATCTGGGCTTGAACTCTGGAAACACCATATATTTT
CASSPYLGLNSGNTIYF
>NA|TRBJ1-1|once|TRBV6-5
TGTGCCAGCAGTTACTCCACGGGGGTGGGATCTGAAGCTTTCTTT
CASSYSTGVGSEAFF
>TRBD1|TRBJ1-4|NA|TRBV4-3
TGCGCCAGCAGCCGTTCCAGGACAGGGAATAATGAAAAACTGTTTTTT
CASSRSRTGNNEKLFF
>NA|TRBJ1-4|NA|TRBV1
TGCACCAGCAGCGCTAGACAGGGCCGTAATAATGAAAAACTGTTTTTT
CTSSARQGRNNEKLFF
>NA|TRBJ2-7|NA|TRBV6-2/TRBV6-3
TGTGCCAGCAGTTATCTCAGGAACCTTCGGGAGCAGTACTTC
CASSYLRNLREQYF
>NA|TRBJ1-5|NA|TRBV6-6
TGTGCCAGCAGTTACGAGGGGGTAGGTAATCAGCCCCAGCATTTT
CASSYEGVGNQPQHF
>TRBD1|TRBJ1-2|few|TRBV4-3
TGCGCCAGCAGCCAAGAACCAGGGGGTTATGGCTACACCTTC
CASSQEPGGYGYTF
>NA|TRBJ1-4|few|TRBV28
TGTGCCAGCAGTGCTGGGGGGATGACGAATGAAAAACTGTTTTTT
CASSAGGMTNEKLFF
>TRBD2|TRBJ2-7|NA|TRBV6-6
TGTGCCAGCAGTTACTCGACCGTTAGCGGGGACTACGAGCAGTACTTC
CASSYSTVSGDYEQYF
>NA|TRBJ1-2|NA|TRBV6-5
TGTGCCAGCGGACGGCTCTCAAGCGGCTATGGCTACACCTTC
CASGRLSSGYGYTF
>NA|TRBJ1-1|NA|TRBV19
TGTGCCAGTAGTATAGGAGGGGGTACTGAAGCTTTCTTT
CASSIGGGTEAFF
>TRBD2|TRBJ2-5|NA|TRBV7-2
TGTGCCAGCAGCACAACCGGGGGGGTCCAGTCGGCCCAGTACTTC
CASSTTGGVQSAQYF
>NA|TRBJ1-2|NA|TRBV2
TGTGCCAGCAGGGGGGCGGGTATCGGCGGCTACACCTTC
CASRGAGIGGYTF
>TRBD1|TRBJ2-5|NA|TRBV4-2
TGTGCCAGCAGCCAAGTTGGGACAGGGGTAGAGACCCAGTACTTC
CASSQVGTGVETQYF
>TRBD1|TRBJ1-2|NA|TRBV5-5
TGTGCCAGCAGCTGGGGGACAGGGGCTGACTATGGCTACACCTTC
CASSWGTGADYGYTF
>NA|TRBJ1-5|NA|TRBV28
TGTGCCAGCATACAGGGAAATCAGCCCCAGCATTTT
CASIQGNQPQHF